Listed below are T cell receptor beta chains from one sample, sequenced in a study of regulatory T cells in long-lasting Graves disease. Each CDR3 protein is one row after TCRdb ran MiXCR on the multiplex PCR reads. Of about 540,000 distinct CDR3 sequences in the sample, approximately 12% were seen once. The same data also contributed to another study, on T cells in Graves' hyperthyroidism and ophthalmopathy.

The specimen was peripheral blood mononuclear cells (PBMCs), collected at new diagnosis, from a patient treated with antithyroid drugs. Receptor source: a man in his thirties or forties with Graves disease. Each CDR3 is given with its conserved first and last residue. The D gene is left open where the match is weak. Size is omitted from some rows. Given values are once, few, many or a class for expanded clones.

CDR3: CASSVAGTVVNTEAFF
DNA: TGTGCCAGCAGCGTTGCCGGGACAGTCGTGAACACTGAAGCTTTCTTT
V: TRBV9
D: TRBD1
size: many
J: TRBJ1-1

CDR3: CASSPPNSANVLTF
DNA: TGTGCCAGCTCACCACCTAATTCGGCCAACGTCCTGACTTTC
V: TRBV18
D: .
size: .
J: TRBJ2-6

CDR3: CASSSRRLFSYNEQFF
DNA: TGTGCCAGCAGTTCACGTCGGCTTTTCTCCTACAATGAGCAGTTCTTC
V: TRBV12-3/TRBV12-4
D: .
size: few
J: TRBJ2-1

CDR3: CASSIHTRGRGNQPQHF
DNA: TGTGCCAGTAGTATCCATACCAGGGGGCGAGGCAATCAGCCCCAGCATTTT
V: TRBV19
D: TRBD1
size: few
J: TRBJ1-5

CDR3: CASSIGVRLAGNNEQFF
DNA: TGTGCCAGTAGTATAGGGGTTAGACTAGCGGGAAACAATGAGCAGTTCTTC
V: TRBV19
D: TRBD2
size: many
J: TRBJ2-1

CDR3: CASKSPSSSQYF
DNA: TGTGCCAGCAAGTCCCCATCGTCTTCGCAGTACTTC
V: TRBV12-3/TRBV12-4
D: .
size: many
J: TRBJ2-7

CDR3: CASSIGVGLADYEQYF
DNA: TGTGCCAGTAGTATCGGGGTTGGACTAGCGGACTACGAGCAGTACTTC
V: TRBV19
D: TRBD2
size: .
J: TRBJ2-7

CDR3: CASSLGTEAFF
DNA: TGTGCCAGCAGCCTCGGGACTGAAGCTTTCTTT
V: TRBV5-1
D: .
size: many
J: TRBJ1-1

CDR3: CSARGTVAGDFLAKNIQYF
DNA: TGCAGTGCCAGGGGGACAGTTGCGGGAGACTTCTTAGCCAAAAACATTCAGTACTTC
V: TRBV20-1
D: .
size: many
J: TRBJ2-4

CDR3: CASAQGREVPYNEQFF
DNA: TGTGCCAGCGCACAAGGGCGGGAGGTCCCCTACAATGAGCAGTTCTTC
V: TRBV6-1
D: TRBD2
size: .
J: TRBJ2-1

CDR3: CASSFGAGPGNEQFF
DNA: TGTGCCAGCAGTTTTGGAGCGGGGCCGGGGAATGAGCAGTTCTTC
V: TRBV12-3/TRBV12-4
D: TRBD2
size: many
J: TRBJ2-1

CDR3: CASSWDHSPYNEQFF
DNA: TGTGCCAGCAGCTGGGACCACTCTCCTTACAATGAGCAGTTCTTC
V: TRBV5-6
D: .
size: few
J: TRBJ2-1

CDR3: CASNLGVGQGSGANVLTF
DNA: TGCGCCAGCAACTTGGGTGTAGGACAGGGATCCGGGGCCAACGTCCTGACTTTC
V: TRBV5-1
D: TRBD1
size: few
J: TRBJ2-6

CDR3: CASSSGLAGRAFF
DNA: TGTGCCAGCAGCTCAGGACTAGCGGGAAGGGCGTTCTTC
V: TRBV12-3/TRBV12-4
D: TRBD2
size: many
J: TRBJ2-1

CDR3: CASNPSSYEQYF
DNA: TGTGCCAGCAACCCAAGCTCCTACGAGCAGTACTTC
V: TRBV2
D: .
size: many
J: TRBJ2-7

CDR3: CASSLAGGGSEQYF
DNA: TGTGCCAGCAGCCTAGCGGGAGGGGGCTCCGAGCAGTACTTC
V: TRBV2
D: TRBD2
size: many
J: TRBJ2-7

CDR3: CASRRLAGGPTDTQYF
DNA: TGTGCCAGCCGGAGACTAGCGGGAGGGCCAACAGATACGCAGTATTTT
V: TRBV6-1
D: TRBD2
size: few
J: TRBJ2-3

CDR3: CASSSTSGRAYGEQFF
DNA: TGCGCCAGCAGTTCGACTAGCGGGAGGGCCTATGGTGAGCAGTTCTTC
V: TRBV5-1
D: TRBD2
size: .
J: TRBJ2-1

CDR3: CALGRETQYF
DNA: TGTGCCCTAGGCCGGGAGACCCAGTACTTC
V: TRBV30
D: .
size: many
J: TRBJ2-5

CDR3: CSASTSGRPDTQYF
DNA: TGCAGTGCTAGTACTAGCGGGAGACCAGATACGCAGTATTTT
V: TRBV20-1
D: TRBD2
size: many
J: TRBJ2-3

CDR3: CASSILAGGADTQYF
DNA: TGTGCCAGCAGTATACTAGCGGGAGGGGCAGATACGCAGTATTTT
V: TRBV7-2
D: TRBD2
size: .
J: TRBJ2-3

CDR3: CASSARRLSYEQYF
DNA: TGTGCCAGCAGCGCTCGGCGGTTATCCTACGAGCAGTACTTC
V: TRBV12-3/TRBV12-4
D: .
size: many
J: TRBJ2-7

CDR3: CASSPPSANYGYTF
DNA: TGTGCCAGCTCACCACCGTCCGCGAACTATGGCTACACCTTC
V: TRBV18
D: .
size: few
J: TRBJ1-2

CDR3: CASSQDRNNEQFF
DNA: TGTGCCAGCAGCCAAGACAGAAACAATGAGCAGTTCTTC
V: TRBV11-3
D: .
size: .
J: TRBJ2-1

CDR3: CAINIVASGRNEQFF
DNA: TGTGCCATCAACATAGTGGCTAGCGGAAGGAATGAGCAGTTCTTC
V: TRBV10-3
D: TRBD2
size: many
J: TRBJ2-1

CDR3: CASSLGETGVYGYTF
DNA: TGTGCCAGCAGCTTAGGGGAGACAGGCGTTTATGGCTACACCTTC
V: TRBV7-9
D: .
size: few
J: TRBJ1-2

CDR3: CASSESYSGANVLTF
DNA: TGTGCCAGCAGCGAATCCTACTCTGGGGCCAACGTCCTGACTTTC
V: TRBV6-1
D: .
size: many
J: TRBJ2-6

CDR3: CASSLAQSHGYTF
DNA: TGTGCCAGCAGCTTGGCACAGTCTCATGGCTACACCTTC
V: TRBV7-9
D: .
size: many
J: TRBJ1-2

CDR3: CSAMDRGRTDTQYF
DNA: TGCAGTGCCATGGACAGGGGACGCACAGATACGCAGTATTTT
V: TRBV20-1
D: TRBD1
size: many
J: TRBJ2-3

CDR3: CASSLGTSTSYEQYF
DNA: TGTGCCAGCAGCTTGGGGACGTCTACCTCCTACGAGCAGTACTTC
V: TRBV5-6
D: .
size: many
J: TRBJ2-7

CDR3: CATSDRQLYEQYF
DNA: TGTGCCACTTCGGACAGGCAACTCTACGAGCAGTACTTC
V: TRBV24-1
D: TRBD1
size: many
J: TRBJ2-7

CDR3: CASSVRDRGSETQYF
DNA: TGTGCCAGCAGCGTTCGGGACAGGGGGTCGGAGACCCAGTACTTC
V: TRBV9
D: TRBD1
size: many
J: TRBJ2-5

CDR3: CASSVAEGSYEQYF
DNA: TGTGCCAGCAGCGTAGCTGAGGGGTCTTACGAGCAGTACTTC
V: TRBV9
D: .
size: many
J: TRBJ2-7

CDR3: CASSLVQGREQYF
DNA: TGCGCCAGCAGCTTGGTTCAGGGGAGGGAGCAGTACTTC
V: TRBV5-1
D: .
size: many
J: TRBJ2-7

CDR3: CASSVDRVWGYTF
DNA: TGTGCCAGTAGTGTCGACAGGGTGTGGGGCTACACCTTC
V: TRBV19
D: TRBD1
size: many
J: TRBJ1-2

CDR3: CAISDSLSDTLSQPQHF
DNA: TGTGCCATCAGTGATTCGTTGTCCGACACCCTAAGCCAGCCCCAGCATTTT
V: TRBV10-3
D: .
size: many
J: TRBJ1-5

CDR3: CASSTTGGRADTQYF
DNA: TGTGCCAGCAGTACCACAGGGGGCAGGGCAGATACGCAGTATTTT
V: TRBV6-1
D: TRBD1
size: once
J: TRBJ2-3